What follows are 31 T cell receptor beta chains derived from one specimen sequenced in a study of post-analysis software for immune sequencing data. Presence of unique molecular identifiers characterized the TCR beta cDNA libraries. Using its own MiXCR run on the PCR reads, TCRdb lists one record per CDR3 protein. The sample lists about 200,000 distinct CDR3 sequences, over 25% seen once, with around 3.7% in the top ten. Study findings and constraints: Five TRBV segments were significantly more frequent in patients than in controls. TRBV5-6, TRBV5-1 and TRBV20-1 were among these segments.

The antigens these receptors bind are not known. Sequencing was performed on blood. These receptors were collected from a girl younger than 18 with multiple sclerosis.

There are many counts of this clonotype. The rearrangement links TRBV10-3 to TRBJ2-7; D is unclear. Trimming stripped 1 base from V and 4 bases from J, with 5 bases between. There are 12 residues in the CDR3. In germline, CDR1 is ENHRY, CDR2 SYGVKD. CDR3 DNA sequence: TGTGCCATCAGTGAGTTTAAGTACGAGCAGTACTTC. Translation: CAISEFKYEQYF.

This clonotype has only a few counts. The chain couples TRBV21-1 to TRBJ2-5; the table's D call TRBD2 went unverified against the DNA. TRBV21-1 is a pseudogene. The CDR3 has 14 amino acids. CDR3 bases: TGTGCCAGCAGCAAACACGGGAGTCGAGAGACCCAGTACTTC. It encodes CASSKHGSRETQYF.

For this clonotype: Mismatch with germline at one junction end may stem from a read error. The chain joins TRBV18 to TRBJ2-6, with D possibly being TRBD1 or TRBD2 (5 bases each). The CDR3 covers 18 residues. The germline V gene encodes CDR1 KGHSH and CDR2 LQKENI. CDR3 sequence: CASSPPGRLSSGANVRTF. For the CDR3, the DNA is TGTGCCAGCTCACCACCGGGACGGCTTAGCTCTGGGGCCAACGTCCGGACTTTC.

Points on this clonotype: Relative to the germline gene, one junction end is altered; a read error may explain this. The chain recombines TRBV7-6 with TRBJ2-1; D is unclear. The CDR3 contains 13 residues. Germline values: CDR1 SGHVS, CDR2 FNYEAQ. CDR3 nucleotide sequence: TGTGCCAGCAGCTTAGCGACCGGAAGGGTGCAGTTCTTT. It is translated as CASSLATGRVQFF. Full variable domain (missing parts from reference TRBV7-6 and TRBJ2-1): GAGVSQSPRYKVTKRGQDVALRCDPISGHVSLYWYRQALGQGPEFLTYFNYEAQQDKSGLPNDRFSAERPEGSISTLTIQRTEQRDSAMYRCASSLATGRVQFFGPGTRLTVL.

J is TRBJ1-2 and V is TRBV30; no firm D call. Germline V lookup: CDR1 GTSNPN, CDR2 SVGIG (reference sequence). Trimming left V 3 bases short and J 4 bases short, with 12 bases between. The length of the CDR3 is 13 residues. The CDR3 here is CAWSSGFFYGYTF. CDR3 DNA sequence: TGTGCCTGGAGCTCGGGGTTCTTCTATGGCTACACCTTC.

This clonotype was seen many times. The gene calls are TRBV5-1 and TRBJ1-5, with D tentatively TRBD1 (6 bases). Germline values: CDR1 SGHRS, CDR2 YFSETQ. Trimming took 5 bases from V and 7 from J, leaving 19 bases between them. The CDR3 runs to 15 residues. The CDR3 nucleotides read TGCGCCAGCAGTCCCGAGGGGGGGCTGGGGCAGCCCCAGCATTTT. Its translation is CASSPEGGLGQPQHF.

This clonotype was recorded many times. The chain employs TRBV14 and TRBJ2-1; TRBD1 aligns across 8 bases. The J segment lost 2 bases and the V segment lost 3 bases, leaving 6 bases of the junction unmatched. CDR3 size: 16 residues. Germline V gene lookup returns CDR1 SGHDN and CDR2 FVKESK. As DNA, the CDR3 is TGTGCCAGCAGCCAGGTTGGACAGGGCCCCTACAATGAGCAGTTCTTC. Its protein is CASSQVGQGPYNEQFF. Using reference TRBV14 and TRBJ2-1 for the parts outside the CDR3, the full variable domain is EAGVTQFPSHSVIEKGQTVTLRCDPISGHDNLYWYRRVMGKEIKFLLHFVKESKQDESGMPNNRFLAERTGGTYSTLKVQPAELEDSGVYFCASSQVGQGPYNEQFFGPGTRLTVL.

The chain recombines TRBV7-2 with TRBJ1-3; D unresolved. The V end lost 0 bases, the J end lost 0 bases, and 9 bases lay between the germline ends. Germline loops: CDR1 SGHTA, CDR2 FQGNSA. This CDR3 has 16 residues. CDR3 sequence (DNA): TGTGCCAGCAGCTTAGCGACGGGCCTCTCTGGAAACACCATATATTTT. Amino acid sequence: CASSLATGLSGNTIYF. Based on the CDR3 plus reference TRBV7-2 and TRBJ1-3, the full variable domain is GAGVSQSPSNKVTEKGKDVELRCDPISGHTALYWYRQSLGQGLEFLIYFQGNSAPDKSGLPSDRFSAERTGGSVSTLTIQRTQQEDSAVYLCASSLATGLSGNTIYFGEGSWLTVV.

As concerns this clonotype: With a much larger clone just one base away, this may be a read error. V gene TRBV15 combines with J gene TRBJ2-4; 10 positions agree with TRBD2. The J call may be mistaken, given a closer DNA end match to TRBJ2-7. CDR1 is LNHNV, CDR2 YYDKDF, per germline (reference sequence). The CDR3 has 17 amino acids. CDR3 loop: CATSRDRHSGGIHEQYF. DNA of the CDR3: TGTGCCACCAGCAGAGATAGGCATAGCGGGGGGATTCACGAGCAGTACTTC.

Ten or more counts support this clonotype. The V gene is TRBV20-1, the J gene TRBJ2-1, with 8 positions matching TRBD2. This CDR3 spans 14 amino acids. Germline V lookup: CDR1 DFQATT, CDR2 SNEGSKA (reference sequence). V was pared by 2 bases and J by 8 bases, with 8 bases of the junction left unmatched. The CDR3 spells CSARRGLGLYEQFF. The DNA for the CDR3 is TGCAGTGCTAGACGGGGACTAGGACTGTATGAGCAGTTCTTC.

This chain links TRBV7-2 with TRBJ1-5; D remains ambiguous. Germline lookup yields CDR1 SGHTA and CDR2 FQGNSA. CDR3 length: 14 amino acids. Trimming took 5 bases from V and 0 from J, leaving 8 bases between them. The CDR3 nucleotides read TGTGCCAGCAGCCCGAGGTATAGCAATCAGCCCCAGCATTTT. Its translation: CASSPRYSNQPQHF.

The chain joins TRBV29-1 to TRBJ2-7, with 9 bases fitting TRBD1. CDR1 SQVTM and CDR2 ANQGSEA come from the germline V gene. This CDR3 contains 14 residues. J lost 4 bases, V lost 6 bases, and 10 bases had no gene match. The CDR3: CSVWGVGTGYEQYF. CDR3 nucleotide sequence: TGCAGCGTGTGGGGTGTAGGGACAGGGTACGAGCAGTACTTC.

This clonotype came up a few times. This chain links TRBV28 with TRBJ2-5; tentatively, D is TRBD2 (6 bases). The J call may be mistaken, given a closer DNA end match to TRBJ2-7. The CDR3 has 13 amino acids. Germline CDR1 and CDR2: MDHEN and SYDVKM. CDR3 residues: CASRVIGGSEQYF. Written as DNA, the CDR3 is TGTGCCAGCAGGGTTATCGGGGGTAGCGAGCAGTACTTC.

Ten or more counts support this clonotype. DNA for the CDR3: TGTGCCAGCAGCCCCCGGACAGGAGTGAACACTGAAGCTTTCTTT. Its translation: CASSPRTGVNTEAFF. V gene TRBV7-3 combines with J gene TRBJ1-1; 7 positions match TRBD1. CDR1 is SGHTA, CDR2 FQGTGA, per germline. The CDR3 totals 15 residues. Germline trimming cut 5 bases from V and 0 bases from J; bases unmatched to any gene: 6.

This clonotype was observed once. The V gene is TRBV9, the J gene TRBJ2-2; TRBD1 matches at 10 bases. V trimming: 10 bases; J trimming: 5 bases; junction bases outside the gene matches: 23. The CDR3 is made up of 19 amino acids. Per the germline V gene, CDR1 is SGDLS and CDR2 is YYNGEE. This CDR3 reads CARTPSGTGEVLGTGELFF. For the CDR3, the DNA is TGTGCCCGTACGCCGTCCGGGACAGGGGAGGTCCTTGGAACCGGGGAGCTGTTTTTT.

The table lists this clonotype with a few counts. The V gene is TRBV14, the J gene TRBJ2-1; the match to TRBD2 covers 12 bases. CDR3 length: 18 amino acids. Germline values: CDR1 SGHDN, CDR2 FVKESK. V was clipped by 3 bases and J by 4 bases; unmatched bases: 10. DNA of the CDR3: TGTGCCAGCAGCCACGTAAAAAAGACTAGCGGGAGATACAATGAGCAGTTCTTC. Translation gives CASSHVKKTSGRYNEQFF.

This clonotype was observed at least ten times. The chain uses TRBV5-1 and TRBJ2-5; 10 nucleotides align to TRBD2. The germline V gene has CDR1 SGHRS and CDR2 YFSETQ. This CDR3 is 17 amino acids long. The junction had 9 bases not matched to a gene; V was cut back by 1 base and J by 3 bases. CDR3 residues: CASSLSRGLAGEETQYF. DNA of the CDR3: TGCGCCAGCAGCTTGAGCCGTGGGCTAGCGGGAGAAGAGACCCAGTACTTC. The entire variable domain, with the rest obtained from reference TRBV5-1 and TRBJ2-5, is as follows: KAGVTQTPRYLIKTRGQQVTLSCSPISGHRSVSWYQQTPGQGLQFLFEYFSETQRNKGNFPGRFSGRQFSNSRSEMNVSTLELGDSALYLCASSLSRGLAGEETQYFGPGTRLLVL.

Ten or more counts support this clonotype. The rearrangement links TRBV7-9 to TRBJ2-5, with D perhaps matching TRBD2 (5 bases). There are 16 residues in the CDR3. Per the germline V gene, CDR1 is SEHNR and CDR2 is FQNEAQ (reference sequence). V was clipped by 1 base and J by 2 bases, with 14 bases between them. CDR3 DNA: TGTGCCAGCAGCTTAGGAAGGGCGGGCGATCAAGAGACCCAGTACTTC. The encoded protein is CASSLGRAGDQETQYF.

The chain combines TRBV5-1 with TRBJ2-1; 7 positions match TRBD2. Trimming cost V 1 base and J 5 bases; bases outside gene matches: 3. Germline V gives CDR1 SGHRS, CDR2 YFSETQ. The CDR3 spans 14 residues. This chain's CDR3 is CASSLPAGNNEQFF. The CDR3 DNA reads TGCGCCAGCAGCTTGCCAGCGGGGAACAATGAGCAGTTCTTC.

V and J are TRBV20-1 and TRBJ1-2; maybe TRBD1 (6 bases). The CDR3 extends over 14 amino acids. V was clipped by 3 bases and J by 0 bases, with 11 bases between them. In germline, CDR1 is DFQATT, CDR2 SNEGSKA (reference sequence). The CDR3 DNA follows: TGCAGTGCTAGTCTACAGGGAGCTAACTATGGCTACACCTTC. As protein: CSASLQGANYGYTF.

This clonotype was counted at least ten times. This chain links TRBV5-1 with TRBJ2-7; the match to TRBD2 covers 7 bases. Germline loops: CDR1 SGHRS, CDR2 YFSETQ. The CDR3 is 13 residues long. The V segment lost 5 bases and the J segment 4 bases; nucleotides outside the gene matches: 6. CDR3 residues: CASSGGRHYEQYF. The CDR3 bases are TGCGCCAGCAGTGGCGGGAGACATTACGAGCAGTACTTC.

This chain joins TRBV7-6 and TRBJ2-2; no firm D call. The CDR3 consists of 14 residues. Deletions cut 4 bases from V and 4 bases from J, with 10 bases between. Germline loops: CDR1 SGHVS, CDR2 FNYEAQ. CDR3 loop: CASSSSRVTGELFF. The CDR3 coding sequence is TGTGCCAGCAGCTCCAGCCGGGTCACCGGGGAGCTGTTTTTT.

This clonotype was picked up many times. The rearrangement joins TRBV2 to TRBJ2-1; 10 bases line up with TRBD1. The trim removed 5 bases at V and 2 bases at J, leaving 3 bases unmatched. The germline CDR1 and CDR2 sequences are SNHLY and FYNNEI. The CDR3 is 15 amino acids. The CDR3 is CASSRQGATYNEQFF. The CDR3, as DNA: TGTGCCAGCAGTCGACAGGGGGCCACCTACAATGAGCAGTTCTTC.

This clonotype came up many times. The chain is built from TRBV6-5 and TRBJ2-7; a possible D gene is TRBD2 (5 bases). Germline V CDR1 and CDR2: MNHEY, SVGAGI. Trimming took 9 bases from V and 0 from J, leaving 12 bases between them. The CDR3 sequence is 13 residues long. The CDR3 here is CASQRSVSYEQYF. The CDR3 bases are TGTGCCAGTCAGCGGAGCGTCTCCTACGAGCAGTACTTC.

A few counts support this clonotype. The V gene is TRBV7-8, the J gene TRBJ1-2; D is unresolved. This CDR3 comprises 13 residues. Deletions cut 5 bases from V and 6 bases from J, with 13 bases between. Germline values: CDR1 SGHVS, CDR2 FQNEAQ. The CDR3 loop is CASSQTAGHGYTF. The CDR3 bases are TGTGCCAGCAGCCAAACCGCGGGTCATGGCTACACCTTC.

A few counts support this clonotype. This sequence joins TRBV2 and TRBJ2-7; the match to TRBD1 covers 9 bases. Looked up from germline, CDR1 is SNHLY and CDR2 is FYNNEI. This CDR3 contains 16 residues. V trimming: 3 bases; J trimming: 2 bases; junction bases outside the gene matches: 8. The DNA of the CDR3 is TGTGCCAGCAGTGAGTGGGGACAGGGTGCGCCCTACGAGCAGTACTTC. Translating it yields CASSEWGQGAPYEQYF. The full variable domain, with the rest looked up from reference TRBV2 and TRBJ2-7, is EPEVTQTPSHQVTQMGQEVILRCVPISNHLYFYWYRQILGQKVEFLVSFYNNEISEKSEIFDDQFSVERPDGSNFTLKIRSTKLEDSAMYFCASSEWGQGAPYEQYFGPGTRLTVT.

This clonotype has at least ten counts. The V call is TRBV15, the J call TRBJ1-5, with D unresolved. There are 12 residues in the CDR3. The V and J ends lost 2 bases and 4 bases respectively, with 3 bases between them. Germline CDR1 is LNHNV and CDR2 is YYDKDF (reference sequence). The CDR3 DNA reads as TGTGCCACCAGCAGACCAAATCAGCCCCAGCATTTT. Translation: CATSRPNQPQHF. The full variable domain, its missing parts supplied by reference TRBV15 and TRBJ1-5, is DAMVIQNPRYQVTQFGKPVTLSCSQTLNHNVMYWYQQKSSQAPKLLFHYYDKDFNNEADTPDNFQSRRPNTSFCFLDIRSPGLGDTAMYLCATSRPNQPQHFGDGTRLSIL.

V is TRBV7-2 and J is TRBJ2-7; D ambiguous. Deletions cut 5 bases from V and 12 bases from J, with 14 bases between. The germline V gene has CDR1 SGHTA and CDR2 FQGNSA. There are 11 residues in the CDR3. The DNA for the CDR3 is TGTGCCAGCAGCCTTAAGAACATTCGGTACTTC. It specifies CASSLKNIRYF. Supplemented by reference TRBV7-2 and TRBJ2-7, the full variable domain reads GAGVSQSPSNKVTEKGKDVELRCDPISGHTALYWYRQSLGQGLEFLIYFQGNSAPDKSGLPSDRFSAERTGGSVSTLTIQRTQQEDSAVYLCASSLKNIRYFGPGTRLTVT.

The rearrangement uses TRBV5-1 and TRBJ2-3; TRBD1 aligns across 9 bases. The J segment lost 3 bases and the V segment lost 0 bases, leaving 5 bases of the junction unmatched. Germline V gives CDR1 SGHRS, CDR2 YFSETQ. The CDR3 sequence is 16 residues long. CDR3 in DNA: TGCGCCAGCAGCTTGGTTCCGGACAGGGGAACAGATACGCAGTATTTT. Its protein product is CASSLVPDRGTDTQYF.

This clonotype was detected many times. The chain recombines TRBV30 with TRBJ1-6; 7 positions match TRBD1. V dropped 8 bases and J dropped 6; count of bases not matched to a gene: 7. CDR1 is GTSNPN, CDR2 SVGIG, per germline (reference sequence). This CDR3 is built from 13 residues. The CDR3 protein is CAATGVINSPLHF. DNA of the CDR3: TGTGCCGCCACAGGGGTTATTAATTCACCCCTCCACTTT.

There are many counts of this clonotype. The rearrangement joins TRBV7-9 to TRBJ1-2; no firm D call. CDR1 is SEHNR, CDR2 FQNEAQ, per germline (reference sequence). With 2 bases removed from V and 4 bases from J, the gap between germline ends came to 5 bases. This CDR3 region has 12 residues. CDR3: CASSLSAYGYTF. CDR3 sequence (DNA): TGTGCCAGCAGCTTATCCGCCTATGGCTACACCTTC.